Below are 32 T cell receptor beta chains sequenced from a single sample in a study of blood T cell repertoires in COVID-19. Generated by immunoSEQ multiplex PCR, the TCRdb table keeps only in-frame clones and is missing some. The repertoire holds hundreds of thousands of clones, approximately 91% seen once, with around 6.9% in the top ten. Sequenced sample: peripheral blood. The receptor source for this set is a man aged 60 to 75 who had recovered from COVID-19.

The rearrangement links TRBV6-5 to TRBJ2-4; D perhaps matches TRBD1 (5 bases). Trimming pared 8 bases from V and 6 bases from J, leaving 17 bases between. Per the germline V gene, CDR1 is MNHEY and CDR2 is SVGAGI. This CDR3 spans 14 amino acids. CDR3 DNA sequence: TGTGCCAGCCCAGGGCCCGCGCACGGAAACATTCAGTACTTC. Protein product: CASPGPAHGNIQYF.

The V and J genes are TRBV5-1 and TRBJ2-2, with 12 nucleotides matching TRBD2. The CDR3 runs 15 residues. Trimming took 6 bases from V and 4 from J; bases not matched to a gene: 4. Germline CDR1 and CDR2: SGHRS and YFSETQ. Here the CDR3 DNA reads TGCGCCAGCAATCCACTAGCGGGGGGCACCGGGGAGCTGTTTTTT. This gives the protein CASNPLAGGTGELFF.

Only a few counts were recorded for this clone. This sequence joins TRBV5-5 and TRBJ2-5; TRBD1 matches 9 bases. The J segment lost 4 bases and the V segment lost 4 bases, leaving 14 bases of the junction unmatched. The length of the CDR3 is 17 residues. Germline loops: CDR1 SGHKS, CDR2 YYEKEE (reference sequence). The CDR3 nucleotides read TGTGCCAGCAGCACCCGGCCTAGAGACAGGGGGGGAGAGACCCAGTACTTC. Translated, it gives CASSTRPRDRGGETQYF.

This chain joins TRBV11-3 and TRBJ2-1; 7 nucleotides align to TRBD1. V lost 4 bases, J lost 10 bases, and 4 bases stayed unmatched. The CDR3 runs 12 residues. Germline V gene sequence: CDR1 SGHNT, CDR2 YENEEA. This chain's CDR3 is CASSSTGAEQFF. The CDR3 DNA reads as TGTGCCAGCAGCTCCACAGGGGCGGAGCAGTTCTTC.

The rearrangement joins TRBV11-2 to TRBJ2-7; TRBD1 might be the D (5 bases). The CDR3 totals 14 residues. From germline, CDR1 is SGHAT and CDR2 FQNNGV. Trimming took off 5 bases at V and 1 base at J, with 12 bases between the two ends. The CDR3 coding sequence is TGTGCCAGCAGCCCAGGGTACGGATCCTACGAGCAGTACTTC. It encodes CASSPGYGSYEQYF. The full variable domain, rest sourced from reference TRBV11-2 and TRBJ2-7, is EAGVAQSPRYKIIEKRQSVAFWCNPISGHATLYWYQQILGQGPKLLIQFQNNGVVDDSQLPKDRFSAERLKGVDSTLKIQPAKLEDSAVYLCASSPGYGSYEQYFGPGTRLTVT.

This chain uses TRBV6-5 with TRBJ1-1, with 9 bases aligning to TRBD1. The CDR3 has 14 residues. V lost 4 bases, J lost 5 bases, and 5 bases stayed unmatched. Germline V CDR1 and CDR2: MNHEY, SVGAGI. The CDR3 DNA is TGTGCCAGCAGTTGGACAGGGGAATTTACTGAAGCTTTCTTT. Encoded protein: CASSWTGEFTEAFF.

This clone showed up just once. The V gene is TRBV10-3, the J gene TRBJ2-3, with a possible D match to TRBD1 (6 bases). V gave up 4 bases and J gave up 2 bases, with 13 bases separating them. Germline V gives CDR1 ENHRY, CDR2 SYGVKD. The CDR3 has 15 amino acids. The CDR3 here is CAISVGQGSTDTQYF. CDR3 bases: TGTGCCATCAGTGTAGGGCAGGGGTCCACAGATACGCAGTATTTT.

The chain recombines TRBV9 with TRBJ1-6; D is possibly TRBD1 (5 bases). CDR3 length equals 14 residues. Trimming cost V 6 bases and J 5 bases, with 12 bases left between them. Germline assignment: CDR1 SGDLS and CDR2 YYNGEE. The CDR3, as DNA: TGTGCCAGCATAACCAGGGAAAATAATTCACCCCTCCACTTT. This encodes CASITRENNSPLHF.

This clone was seen a few times. The sample has other DNA sequences that encode this CDR3 too. The rearrangement links TRBV19 to TRBJ1-2; D uncertain. Between the trimmed V and J ends, which lost 0 bases and 5 bases, there was a span of 4 bases. The V gene's germline CDR1 is LNHDA and CDR2 SQIVND (reference sequence). This CDR3 spans 12 amino acids. This CDR3 reads CASSIDRYGYTF. The CDR3 DNA reads as TGTGCCAGTAGTATAGATCGGTATGGCTACACCTTC.

This clone occurred a few times. The V gene is TRBV9, the J gene TRBJ1-6; D remains ambiguous. This CDR3 region has 14 residues. The germline CDR1 and CDR2 sequences are SGDLS and YYNGEE. Trimming removed 0 bases from V and 10 bases from J, with 11 bases in between. The CDR3 sequence: CASSVDTGRSPLHF. In DNA, the CDR3 is TGTGCCAGCAGCGTAGATACGGGTAGATCACCCCTCCACTTT.

V usage is TRBV4-2 and J usage is TRBJ2-1; the D gene is possibly TRBD2 (5 bases). V was trimmed by 8 bases and J by 5 bases, leaving 16 bases between them. CDR3 size: 14 residues. From germline, CDR1 is LGHNA and CDR2 YNFKEQ. The CDR3 loop reads CASAEERVHNEQFF. The DNA of the CDR3 is TGTGCCAGCGCGGAGGAGAGGGTACACAATGAGCAGTTCTTC.

This chain joins TRBV6-6 and TRBJ1-2, with 10 bases lining up with TRBD1. This CDR3 is built from 12 residues. The germline V gene encodes CDR1 MNHNY and CDR2 SVGAGI (reference sequence). With 6 bases clipped from V and 8 bases from J, the junction kept 3 bases outside the gene matches. CDR3 sequence: CASSRTGGGYTF. Here the CDR3 DNA reads TGTGCCAGCAGCCGGACAGGGGGAGGCTACACCTTC.

The chain has TRBV7-2 and TRBJ1-2; 8 positions match TRBD1. CDR1 and CDR2 from the germline V gene are SGHTA and FQGNSA. Unmatched junction bases numbered 7, after V lost 5 bases and J lost 5 bases. This CDR3 comprises 14 residues. CDR3 sequence reads: CASSPAGQVYGYTF. CDR3 in DNA: TGTGCCAGCAGCCCGGCGGGACAGGTGTATGGCTACACCTTC.

V usage is TRBV28 and J usage is TRBJ1-1; TRBD1 aligns across 10 bases. V gave up 7 bases and J gave up 4 bases; unmatched junction bases: 6. The CDR3 length is 14 residues. Germline V gives CDR1 MDHEN, CDR2 SYDVKM. The CDR3 DNA reads as TGTGCCAGCAATTTCGACAGGGGGCGCACTGAAGCTTTCTTT. It is translated as CASNFDRGRTEAFF.

The chain is built from TRBV30 and TRBJ1-2, with TRBD1 identical over 8 bases. Trimming took 4 bases from V and 4 from J; bases not matched to a gene: 8. The CDR3 length is 14 residues. Looked up from germline, CDR1 is GTSNPN and CDR2 is SVGIG (reference sequence). For the CDR3, the DNA is TGTGCCTGGACCGGACAGGGAATAGGCTATGGCTACACCTTC. It specifies CAWTGQGIGYGYTF.

This clone is a singleton in its sample. The genes are TRBV7-9 and TRBJ1-1; 11 bases agree with TRBD1. Germline V gene lookup returns CDR1 SEHNR and CDR2 FQNEAQ (reference sequence). V shed 5 bases and J 0 bases; nucleotides not matched to a gene: 8. The CDR3 has 17 residues. In DNA, the CDR3 is TGTGCCAGCAGCCTTGGACAGGGGGCCGTCATGAACACTGAAGCTTTCTTT. It specifies CASSLGQGAVMNTEAFF.

The V gene is TRBV4-1, the J gene TRBJ1-4; D may be TRBD1 (5 bases). The CDR3 consists of 15 residues. The ends were cut back, 4 bases at V and 6 bases at J, with 15 bases in the middle. Germline CDR1 MGHRA, CDR2 YSYEKL. CDR3 DNA: TGCGCCAGCAGCCCGTCGGGGGGTCCTGATGAAAAACTGTTTTTT. Translated, it gives CASSPSGGPDEKLFF.

This clone was detected only once. The chain carries TRBV11-2 and TRBJ2-1, with D perhaps matching TRBD2 (6 bases). Germline V gives CDR1 SGHAT, CDR2 FQNNGV. Trimming removed 6 bases at V and 4 bases at J, with 22 bases between. This CDR3 has 17 residues. The CDR3 DNA is TGTGCCAGCAGTTACCGGACTACCTACGCAACATACAATGAGCAGTTCTTC. Its translation is CASSYRTTYATYNEQFF.

The chain carries TRBV2 and TRBJ2-7; TRBD2 is a possible D gene (6 bases). From germline, CDR1 is SNHLY and CDR2 FYNNEI. CDR3 length: 15 amino acids. With 1 base removed from V and 6 bases from J, the gap between germline ends came to 16 bases. The CDR3 DNA is TGTGCCAGCAGTGAAGAGGGAGGTCTAGCGTTCGAGCAGTACTTC. This gives the protein CASSEEGGLAFEQYF.

This chain uses TRBV19 with TRBJ1-2; perhaps TRBD1 as D (6 bases). The CDR3 spans 13 residues. The germline V gene encodes CDR1 LNHDA and CDR2 SQIVND (reference sequence). V shed 3 bases and J shed 5 bases, with 10 bases lying between them. Written as DNA, the CDR3 is TGTGCCAGTAGTATCCTGGACAGTTATGGCTACACCTTC. Translated: CASSILDSYGYTF.

The chain joins TRBV19 to TRBJ2-7; a weak D match, TRBD2 (6 bases). This CDR3 spans 14 amino acids. The germline gives CDR1 LNHDA, CDR2 SQIVND (reference sequence). Trimming shortened V by 7 bases and J by 1 base, and 14 bases separated the two germline ends. The CDR3 coding sequence is TGTGCCAGTAAAGCCGGGACTGATTCCTACGAGCAGTACTTC. Protein sequence: CASKAGTDSYEQYF.

V usage is TRBV4-1 and J usage is TRBJ1-6; no definite D call. CDR1 is MGHRA, CDR2 YSYEKL, per germline. With 2 bases removed from V and 0 bases from J, the gap between germline ends came to 11 bases. This CDR3 has 17 amino acids. CDR3 nucleotide sequence: TGCGCCAGCAGCCAAAACCAGGCAAGCTCCTATAATTCACCCCTCCACTTT. Its protein is CASSQNQASSYNSPLHF.

This clone was counted only a few times. The chain joins TRBV30 to TRBJ2-1, with 10 bases identical to TRBD1. CDR1 GTSNPN and CDR2 SVGIG come from the germline V gene (reference sequence). This CDR3 comprises 12 residues. Unmatched junction bases numbered 5, after V lost 5 bases and J lost 10 bases. CDR3 in amino acids: CAWGTGVGEQFF. The CDR3 DNA sequence: TGTGCCTGGGGGACAGGGGTTGGAGAGCAGTTCTTC.

This chain joins TRBV7-2 and TRBJ1-5; TRBD1 aligns across 7 bases. Germline V gene data show CDR1 as SGHTA and CDR2 as FQGNSA. The CDR3 covers 18 residues. J gave up 0 bases and V 5 bases, and 13 bases lay outside the gene matches. CDR3 in amino acids: CASSPELTGHNSNQPQHF. Written as DNA, the CDR3 is TGTGCCAGCAGCCCGGAACTGACAGGGCACAATAGCAATCAGCCCCAGCATTTT. The variable domain in full, with the rest retrieved from reference TRBV7-2 and TRBJ1-5, is GAGVSQSPSNKVTEKGKDVELRCDPISGHTALYWYRQSLGQGLEFLIYFQGNSAPDKSGLPSDRFSAERTGGSVSTLTIQRTQQEDSAVYLCASSPELTGHNSNQPQHFGDGTRLSIL.

The chain has TRBV19 and TRBJ2-1, with D tentatively TRBD2 (6 bases). Germline V CDR1 and CDR2: LNHDA, SQIVND (reference sequence). The V and J ends lost 0 bases and 0 bases respectively, with 12 bases between them. The length of the CDR3 is 17 residues. DNA for the CDR3: TGTGCCAGTAGTATAGAGGCACAGCGGGTCTCCTACAATGAGCAGTTCTTC. It is translated as CASSIEAQRVSYNEQFF. The full variable domain, its missing parts supplied by reference TRBV19 and TRBJ2-1, is DGGITQSPKYLFRKEGQNVTLSCEQNLNHDAMYWYRQDPGQGLRLIYYSQIVNDFQKGDIAEGYSVSREKKESFPLTVTSAQKNPTAFYLCASSIEAQRVSYNEQFFGPGTRLTVL.

This clone was detected only once. This chain links TRBV7-2 with TRBJ1-4; 8 nucleotides line up with TRBD1. Germline V CDR1 and CDR2: SGHTA, FQGNSA. The length of the CDR3 is 15 residues. V was pared by 5 bases and J by 12 bases, with 14 bases of the junction left unmatched. CDR3 in amino acids: CASSAQSLGQGELFF. The CDR3 nucleotides are TGTGCCAGCAGCGCACAAAGCCTAGGACAGGGTGAACTGTTTTTT.

The chain joins TRBV6-1 to TRBJ2-7; D gene unclear. CDR3 size: 14 residues. CDR1 and CDR2 from the germline V gene are MNHNS and SASEGT. The ends were cut back, 1 base at V and 4 bases at J, with 11 bases in the middle. DNA for the CDR3: TGTGCCAGCAGTGAAGACAGTCACCGGTACGAGCAGTACTTC. Protein sequence: CASSEDSHRYEQYF.

V is TRBV5-4 and J is TRBJ2-3; possible D gene TRBD1, 5 bases. The CDR3 is made up of 16 amino acids. Germline-derived CDR1 and CDR2 are SGHNT and YYREEE (reference sequence). V lost 2 bases and J lost 3, with 16 bases in between. DNA for the CDR3: TGTGCCAGCAGCTTTACGTCAGGCTCAGGGACAGATACGCAGTATTTT. It encodes CASSFTSGSGTDTQYF. The variable domain in full, completed from reference TRBV5-4 and TRBJ2-3, reads ETGVTQSPTHLIKTRGQQVTLRCSSQSGHNTVSWYQQALGQGPQFIFQYYREEENGRGNFPPRFSGLQFPNYSSELNVNALELDDSALYLCASSFTSGSGTDTQYFGPGTRLTVL.

This clone was recorded at least ten times. The rearrangement links TRBV5-3 to TRBJ1-2; 8 bases agree with TRBD1. TRBV5-3 is treated as an ORF (open reading frame) with a function not yet certain. The CDR3 covers 14 residues. Germline trimming cut 4 bases from V and 7 bases from J; bases unmatched to any gene: 9. The CDR3 loop reads CARSVWTGSRGYTF. The CDR3 DNA follows: TGTGCCAGAAGCGTCTGGACAGGGAGCCGTGGCTACACCTTC.

The chain links TRBV18 to TRBJ2-5, with 10 bases lining up with TRBD2. The CDR3 sequence is 16 residues long. CDR1 KGHSH and CDR2 LQKENI come from the germline V gene. J lost 2 bases, V lost 4 bases, and 7 bases had no gene match. The CDR3 DNA reads TGTGCCAGCTCACTAATCAAAGCGGGAGGGCAAGAGACCCAGTACTTC. This translates into CASSLIKAGGQETQYF.

The J gene is TRBJ1-4, the V gene TRBV12-3 or TRBV12-4; the D gene is possibly TRBD1 (6 bases). This CDR3 comprises 12 residues. Trimming removed 6 bases from V and 8 bases from J, with 10 bases in between. The CDR3 DNA reads as TGTGCCAGCAGGGAGGACAGCGAAAAACTGTTTTTT. Protein product: CASREDSEKLFF.

The DNA of the CDR3 is TGTGCCAGCAGTTACGGACAGGGTACCACTGAAGCTTTCTTT. The encoded protein is CASSYGQGTTEAFF. V usage is TRBV6-6 and J usage is TRBJ1-1; 8 nucleotides line up with TRBD1. CDR3 length: 14 amino acids. Germline V lookup: CDR1 MNHNY, CDR2 SVGAGI (reference sequence). Trimming removed 2 bases from V and 4 bases from J; junction bases left unmatched: 3.